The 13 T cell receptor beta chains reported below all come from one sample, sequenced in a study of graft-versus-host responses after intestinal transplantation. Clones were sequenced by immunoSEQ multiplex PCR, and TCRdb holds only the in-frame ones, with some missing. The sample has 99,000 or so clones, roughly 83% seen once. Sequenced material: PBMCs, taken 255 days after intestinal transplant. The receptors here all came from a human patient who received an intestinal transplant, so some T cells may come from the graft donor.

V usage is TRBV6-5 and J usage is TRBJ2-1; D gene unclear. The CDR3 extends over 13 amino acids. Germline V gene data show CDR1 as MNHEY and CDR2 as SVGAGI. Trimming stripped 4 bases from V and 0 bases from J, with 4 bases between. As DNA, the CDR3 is TGTGCCAGCAGTTCCATCTCCTACAATGAGCAGTTCTTC. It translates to CASSSISYNEQFF.

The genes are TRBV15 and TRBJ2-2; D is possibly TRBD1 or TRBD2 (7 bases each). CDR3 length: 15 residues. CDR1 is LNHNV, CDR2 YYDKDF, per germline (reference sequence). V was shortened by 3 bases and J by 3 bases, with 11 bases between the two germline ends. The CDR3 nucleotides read TGTGCCACCAGCAGGGGGGGGACAGACACCGGGGAGCTGTTTTTT. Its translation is CATSRGGTDTGELFF.

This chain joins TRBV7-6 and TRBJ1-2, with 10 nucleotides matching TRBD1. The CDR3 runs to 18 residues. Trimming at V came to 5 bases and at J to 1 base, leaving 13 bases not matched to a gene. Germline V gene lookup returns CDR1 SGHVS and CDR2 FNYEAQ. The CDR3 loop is CASSKLASGTGVNYGYTF. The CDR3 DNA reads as TGTGCCAGCAGCAAATTAGCTTCCGGGACAGGGGTTAACTATGGCTACACCTTC.

In DNA, the CDR3 is TGCGCCAGCAGCCAATTGACAGCCAATCAGCCCCAGCATTTT. Its protein is CASSQLTANQPQHF. The gene calls are TRBV4-1 and TRBJ1-5, with TRBD1 as a possible D gene (5 bases). CDR3 length: 14 residues. The ends were cut back, 2 bases at V and 3 bases at J, with 8 bases in the middle. Per the germline V gene, CDR1 is MGHRA and CDR2 is YSYEKL.

CDR3 amino acids: CASSLAVDRNGYTF. CDR3 DNA sequence: TGCGCCAGCAGCTTGGCCGTGGACCGAAATGGCTACACCTTC. The V and J genes are TRBV5-1 and TRBJ1-2; D is undetermined. The germline gives CDR1 SGHRS, CDR2 YFSETQ. The V end was cut by 0 bases, the J end by 6 bases, with 12 bases between. CDR3 length: 14 residues.

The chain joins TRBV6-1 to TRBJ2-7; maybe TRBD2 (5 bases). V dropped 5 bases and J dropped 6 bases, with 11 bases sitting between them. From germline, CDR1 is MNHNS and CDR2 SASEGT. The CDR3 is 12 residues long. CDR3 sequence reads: CASSYVRGEQYF. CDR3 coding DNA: TGTGCCAGCAGTTATGTCCGGGGCGAGCAGTACTTC.

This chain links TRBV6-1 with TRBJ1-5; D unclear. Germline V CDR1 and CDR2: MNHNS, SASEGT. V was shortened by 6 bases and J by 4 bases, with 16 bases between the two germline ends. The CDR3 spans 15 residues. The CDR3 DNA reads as TGTGCCAGCAGGTGGACGGAAGAGACTAATCAGCCCCAGCATTTT. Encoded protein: CASRWTEETNQPQHF.

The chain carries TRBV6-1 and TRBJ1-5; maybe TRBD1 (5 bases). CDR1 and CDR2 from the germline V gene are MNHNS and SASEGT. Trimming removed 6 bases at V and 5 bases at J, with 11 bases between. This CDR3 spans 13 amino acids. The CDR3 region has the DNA TGTGCCAGCAGCCGGGGGAGGGATCAGCCCCAGCATTTT. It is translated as CASSRGRDQPQHF.

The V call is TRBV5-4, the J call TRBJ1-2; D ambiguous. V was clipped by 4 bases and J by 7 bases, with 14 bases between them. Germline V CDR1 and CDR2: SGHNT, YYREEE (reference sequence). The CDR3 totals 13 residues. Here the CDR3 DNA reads TGTGCCAGCAGCGGAGAAGGAGCCCGTGGCTACACCTTC. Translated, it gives CASSGEGARGYTF.

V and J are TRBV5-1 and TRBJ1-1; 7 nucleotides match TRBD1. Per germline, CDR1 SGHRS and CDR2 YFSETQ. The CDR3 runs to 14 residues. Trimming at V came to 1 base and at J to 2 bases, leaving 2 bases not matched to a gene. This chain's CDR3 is CASSLYRGNTEAFF. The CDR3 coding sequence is TGCGCCAGCAGCTTGTACAGGGGAAACACTGAAGCTTTCTTT. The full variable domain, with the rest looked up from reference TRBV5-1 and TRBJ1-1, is KAGVTQTPRYLIKTRGQQVTLSCSPISGHRSVSWYQQTPGQGLQFLFEYFSETQRNKGNFPGRFSGRQFSNSRSEMNVSTLELGDSALYLCASSLYRGNTEAFFGQGTRLTVV.

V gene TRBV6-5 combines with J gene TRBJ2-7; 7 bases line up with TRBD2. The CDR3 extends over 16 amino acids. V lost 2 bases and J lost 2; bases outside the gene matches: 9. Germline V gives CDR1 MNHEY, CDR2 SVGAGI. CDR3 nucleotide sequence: TGTGCCAGCAGTTACCATTCCGGGACTAACGCCTACGAGCAGTACTTC. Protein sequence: CASSYHSGTNAYEQYF.

The CDR3 DNA reads as TGTGCCAGTAGTATAATCGTCGGAGCGGGTCAATACAATGAGCAGTTCTTC. Its translation: CASSIIVGAGQYNEQFF. The rearrangement uses TRBV19 and TRBJ2-1, with a tentative D call TRBD2 (6 bases). The CDR3 totals 17 residues. Trimming took off 2 bases at V and 4 bases at J, with 18 bases between the two ends. CDR1 LNHDA and CDR2 SQIVND come from the germline V gene (reference sequence).

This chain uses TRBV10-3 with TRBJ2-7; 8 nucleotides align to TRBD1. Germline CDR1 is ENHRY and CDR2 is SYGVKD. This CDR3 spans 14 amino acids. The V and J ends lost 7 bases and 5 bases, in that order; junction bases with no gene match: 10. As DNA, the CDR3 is TGTGCCATCAATCAGCAGGCAGGGGGCGACGAGCAGTACTTC. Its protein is CAINQQAGGDEQYF.